Listed below are T cell receptor beta chains from one sample, sequenced in a study of cytomegalovirus exposure and HLA in healthy donors. Sequencing used immunoSEQ multiplex PCR; TCRdb keeps in-frame clones, though not all of them. The data contain about 100,000 clones, about 68% of them seen just once; the ten biggest clones take up roughly 14%. The sample consisted of PBMCs. The origin of the receptors is a male donor in good health and CMV-seropositive. The CDR3 runs from the conserved cysteine through the conserved F or W. D genes are given only for firm matches. Clone size appears in some rows only: once, few, many, or a class for an expanded clone.

j_call v_call d_call clone_size cdr3_nt cdr3_aa
TRBJ2-7 TRBV19 TRBD1 few TGTGCCAGTAGTATCCAGGGGGCGCGATACGAGCAGTACTTC CASSIQGARYEQYF
TRBJ1-2 TRBV29-1 NA NA TGCAGCGCGGACAAGGAAGGCTACACCTTC CSADKEGYTF
TRBJ2-3 TRBV5-4 TRBD2 NA TGTGCCAGCAGCTTGAGTCCAGCGGGGGGCACAGATACGCAGTATTTT CASSLSPAGGTDTQYF
TRBJ2-1 TRBV6-1 NA once TGTGCCAGCATCTTGGACAGTTACGGTGAGCAGTTCTTC CASILDSYGEQFF
TRBJ2-5 TRBV4-3 NA once TGCGCCAGCAGCCAAGATACCGCGGGGGCCTCAGAGACCCAGTACTTC CASSQDTAGASETQYF
TRBJ2-1 TRBV5-1 TRBD1 NA TGCGCCAGCAAACCGGACAGGGGGGCCTACAATGAGCAGTTCTTC CASKPDRGAYNEQFF
TRBJ2-2 TRBV12-5 TRBD1 NA TGTGCTAGTGCCTCTGAGGGGGCAGCCCTGAACACCGGGGAGCTGTTTTTT CASASEGAALNTGELFF
TRBJ1-5 TRBV5-1 NA NA TGCGCCAGCAGCCCTGACCGGGACAACATAATGAAGGGTCAGCCCCAGCATTTT CASSPDRDNIMKGQPQHF
TRBJ1-1 TRBV2 NA once TGTGCCAGCACAACGGACCTCACGGGGGTAGAAGCTTTCTTT CASTTDLTGVEAFF
TRBJ2-3 TRBV9 TRBD1 NA TGTGCCAGCAGCGAGAGTCGACCGACAGGGACCACAGATACGCAGTATTTT CASSESRPTGTTDTQYF
TRBJ2-1 TRBV27 TRBD1 NA TGTGCCAGCAGCCTAAGACAGGGAGCCTACAATGAGCAGTTCTTC CASSLRQGAYNEQFF
TRBJ2-5 TRBV29-1 NA once TGCAGCGTTGAGTCTAGTCCTCAAGAGACCCAGTACTTC CSVESSPQETQYF
TRBJ1-2 TRBV5-1 NA NA TGCGCCAGCAGCGTACTAACAGGGACCCCGGACTCCCCTAGTGACTACACCTTC CASSVLTGTPDSPSDYTF
TRBJ1-1 TRBV27 NA NA TGTGCCAGCAGCCTCGTCGGGGGGACTGAAGCTTTCTTT CASSLVGGTEAFF
TRBJ2-3 TRBV5-4 NA NA TGTGCCAGCAGCGCGGGACAGCCCCCAGATACGCAGTATTTT CASSAGQPPDTQYF
TRBJ2-5 TRBV5-1 NA few TGCGCCAGCAGCACCCCGGGACTGACAGAGACCCAGTACTTC CASSTPGLTETQYF
TRBJ1-2 TRBV14 NA NA TGTGCCAGCAGCCCCCCCGGACAGCTATTCAGCCAATACACCTTC CASSPPGQLFSQYTF
TRBJ1-1 TRBV7-2 NA NA TGTGCCAGCAGCTCGGACAGGAACACTGAAGCTTTCTTT CASSSDRNTEAFF
TRBJ1-1 TRBV2 NA NA TGTGCCAGCAGTGCCCTCTCGCGGGCCTCCAACACTGAAGCTTTCTTT CASSALSRASNTEAFF
TRBJ2-2 TRBV5-1 TRBD2 NA TGCGCCAGCAGCTTTAGCGGGGGGAACACCGGGGAGCTGTTTTTT CASSFSGGNTGELFF
TRBJ2-1 TRBV4-2 NA NA TGTGCCAGCAGCCAAGTAGTCCGATCCTCCACCTACAATGAGCAGTTCTTC CASSQVVRSSTYNEQFF
TRBJ1-3 TRBV4-2 NA NA TGTGCCAGCAGCCAAGAGGCGGTGACCATATATTTT CASSQEAVTIYF
TRBJ2-5 TRBV4-1 NA NA TGCGCCAGCAGCCAGGGAGACACTATCCAAGAGACCCAGTACTTC CASSQGDTIQETQYF
TRBJ1-5 TRBV5-6 NA NA TGTGCCAGCAGCTTTTCGTCAGGGGAGAGTCAGCCCCAGCATTTT CASSFSSGESQPQHF
TRBJ1-5 TRBV7-2 TRBD1 NA TGTGCCAGCAGCCCCGGCGGGGGACAGGCTCTTAATCAGCCCCAGCATTTT CASSPGGGQALNQPQHF
TRBJ2-5 TRBV5-6 TRBD1 NA TGTGCCAGCAGCTTGGGACAGGGGGTTGGAGAGACCCAGTACTTC CASSLGQGVGETQYF
TRBJ2-3 TRBV25-1 TRBD2 NA TGTGCCAGCGGAGGAGCGGGGGGGCAAGATACGCAGTATTTT CASGGAGGQDTQYF
TRBJ2-5 TRBV25-1 NA NA TGTGCCAGCAGTGAGGGCAGTTTGGAGACCCAGTACTTC CASSEGSLETQYF
TRBJ1-2 TRBV11-2 NA few TGTGCCAGCAGCTTTAAGTCCCACGGGGGCTACACCTTC CASSFKSHGGYTF
TRBJ2-3 TRBV11-2 TRBD2 NA TGTGCCAGCAGCTCCAGACTAGCGGGGGGCACAGATACGCAGTATTTT CASSSRLAGGTDTQYF
TRBJ1-1 TRBV5-6 TRBD1 NA TGTGCCAGCAGCCCCGGGACAGGGACCTCGAACACTGAAGCTTTCTTT CASSPGTGTSNTEAFF
TRBJ2-7 TRBV7-8 NA NA TGTGCCAGCAGCTTGGGGGCCTCGAGCTCCTACGAGCAGTACTTC CASSLGASSSYEQYF
TRBJ1-2 TRBV6-6 NA NA TGTGCCAGCAGTTACTCGGGGGCGCGAACTAACTATGGCTACACCTTC CASSYSGARTNYGYTF
TRBJ1-2 TRBV6-4 NA NA TGTGCCAGCAGTATCGACACCGAGAGCTATGGCTACACCTTC CASSIDTESYGYTF
TRBJ1-1 TRBV2 NA few TGTGCCAGCAGTGAACGGTGGGAGGCTGAAGCTTTCTTT CASSERWEAEAFF
TRBJ1-2 TRBV5-4 NA NA TGTGCCAGCAGCTTGGGGGGGCGGACTCAAACTAACTATGGCTACACCTTC CASSLGGRTQTNYGYTF
TRBJ1-2 TRBV6-1 TRBD1 NA TGTGCCAGTGAGACGGGACAGGGGATTAACTATGGCTACACCTTC CASETGQGINYGYTF